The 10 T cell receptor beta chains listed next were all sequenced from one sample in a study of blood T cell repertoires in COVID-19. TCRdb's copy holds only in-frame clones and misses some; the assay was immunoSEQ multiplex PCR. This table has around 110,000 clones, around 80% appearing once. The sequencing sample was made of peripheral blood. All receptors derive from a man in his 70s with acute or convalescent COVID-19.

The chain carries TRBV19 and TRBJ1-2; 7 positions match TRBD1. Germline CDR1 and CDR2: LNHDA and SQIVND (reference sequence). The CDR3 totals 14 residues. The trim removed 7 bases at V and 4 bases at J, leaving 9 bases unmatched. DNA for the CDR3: TGTGCCAGTAACCTCGGACAGGCGCGCTATGGCTACACCTTC. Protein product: CASNLGQARYGYTF.

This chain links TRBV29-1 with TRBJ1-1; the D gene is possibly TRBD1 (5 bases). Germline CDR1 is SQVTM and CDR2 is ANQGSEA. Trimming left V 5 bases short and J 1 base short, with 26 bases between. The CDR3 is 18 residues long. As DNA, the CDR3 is TGCAGCGTTAGGCCGGACAAAGGTGGCCTTAAGGGGAACACTGAAGCTTTCTTT. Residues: CSVRPDKGGLKGNTEAFF. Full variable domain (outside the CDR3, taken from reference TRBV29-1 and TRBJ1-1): SAVISQKPSRDICQRGTSLTIQCQVDSQVTMMFWYRQQPGQSLTLIATANQGSEATYESGFVIDKFPISRPNLTFSTLTVSNMSPEDSSIYLCSVRPDKGGLKGNTEAFFGQGTRLTVV.

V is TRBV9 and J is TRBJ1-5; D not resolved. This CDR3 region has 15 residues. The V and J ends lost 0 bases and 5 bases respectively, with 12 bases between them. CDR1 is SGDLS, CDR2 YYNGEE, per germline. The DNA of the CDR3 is TGTGCCAGCAGCGTAGGGTTACGGAGAGATCAGCCCCAGCATTTT. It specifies CASSVGLRRDQPQHF.

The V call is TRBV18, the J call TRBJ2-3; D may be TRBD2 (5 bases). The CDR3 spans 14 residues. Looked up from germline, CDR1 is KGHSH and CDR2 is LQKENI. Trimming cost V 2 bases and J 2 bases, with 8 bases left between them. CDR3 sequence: CASSPSGLTDTQYF. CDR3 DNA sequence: TGTGCCAGCTCACCATCAGGACTCACAGATACGCAGTATTTT.

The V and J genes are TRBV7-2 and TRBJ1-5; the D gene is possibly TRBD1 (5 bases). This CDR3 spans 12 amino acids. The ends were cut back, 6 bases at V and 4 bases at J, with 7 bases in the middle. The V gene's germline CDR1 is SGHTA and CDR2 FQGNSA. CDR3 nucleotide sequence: TGTGCCAGCAGTCGACAGAATCAGCCCCAGCATTTT. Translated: CASSRQNQPQHF.

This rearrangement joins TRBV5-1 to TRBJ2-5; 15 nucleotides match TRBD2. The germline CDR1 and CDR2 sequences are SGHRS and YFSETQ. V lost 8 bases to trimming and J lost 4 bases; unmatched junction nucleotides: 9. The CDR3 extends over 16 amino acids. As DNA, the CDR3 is TGCGCCAGTGAGGGGACTAGCGGGGGGCCACGAGAGACCCAGTACTTC. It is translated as CASEGTSGGPRETQYF.

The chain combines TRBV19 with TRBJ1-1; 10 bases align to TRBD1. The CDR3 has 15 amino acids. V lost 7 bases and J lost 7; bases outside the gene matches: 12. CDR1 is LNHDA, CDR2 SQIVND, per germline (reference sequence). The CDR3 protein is CASINSGQGTGEAFF. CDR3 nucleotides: TGTGCCAGTATTAACTCGGGACAGGGGACGGGTGAAGCTTTCTTT.

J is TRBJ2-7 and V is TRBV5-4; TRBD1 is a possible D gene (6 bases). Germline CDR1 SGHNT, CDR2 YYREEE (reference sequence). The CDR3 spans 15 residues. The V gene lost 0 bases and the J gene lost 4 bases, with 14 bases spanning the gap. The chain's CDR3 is CASSLGGGAQYEQYF. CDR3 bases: TGTGCCAGCAGCTTGGGAGGGGGAGCCCAATACGAGCAGTACTTC. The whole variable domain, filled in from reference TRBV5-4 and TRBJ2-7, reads ETGVTQSPTHLIKTRGQQVTLRCSSQSGHNTVSWYQQALGQGPQFIFQYYREEENGRGNFPPRFSGLQFPNYSSELNVNALELDDSALYLCASSLGGGAQYEQYFGPGTRLTVT.

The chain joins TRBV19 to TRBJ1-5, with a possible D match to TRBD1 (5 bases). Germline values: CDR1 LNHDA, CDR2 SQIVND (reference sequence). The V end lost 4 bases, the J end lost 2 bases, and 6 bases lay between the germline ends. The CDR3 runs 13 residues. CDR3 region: CASSKQGNQPQHF. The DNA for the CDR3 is TGTGCCAGTAGTAAACAGGGCAATCAGCCCCAGCATTTT.

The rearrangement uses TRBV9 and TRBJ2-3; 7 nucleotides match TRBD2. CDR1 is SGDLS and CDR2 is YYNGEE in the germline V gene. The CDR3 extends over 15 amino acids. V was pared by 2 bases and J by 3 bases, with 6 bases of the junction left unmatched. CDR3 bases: TGTGCCAGCAGCGTCTCGGGGGGAGGTACAGATACGCAGTATTTT. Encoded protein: CASSVSGGGTDTQYF.